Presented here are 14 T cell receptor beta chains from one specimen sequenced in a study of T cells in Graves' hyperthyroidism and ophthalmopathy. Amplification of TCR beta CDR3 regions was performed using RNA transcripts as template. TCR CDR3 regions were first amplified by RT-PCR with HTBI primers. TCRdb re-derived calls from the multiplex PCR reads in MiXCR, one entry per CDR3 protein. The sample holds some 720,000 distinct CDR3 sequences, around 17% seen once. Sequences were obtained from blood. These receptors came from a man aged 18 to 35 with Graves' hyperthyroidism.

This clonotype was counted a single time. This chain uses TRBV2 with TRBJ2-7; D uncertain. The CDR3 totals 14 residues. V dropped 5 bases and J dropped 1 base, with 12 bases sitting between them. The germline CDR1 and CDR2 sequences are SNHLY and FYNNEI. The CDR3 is CASSSVPKSYEQYF. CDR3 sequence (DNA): TGTGCCAGCAGTTCGGTACCGAAGTCCTACGAGCAGTACTTC.

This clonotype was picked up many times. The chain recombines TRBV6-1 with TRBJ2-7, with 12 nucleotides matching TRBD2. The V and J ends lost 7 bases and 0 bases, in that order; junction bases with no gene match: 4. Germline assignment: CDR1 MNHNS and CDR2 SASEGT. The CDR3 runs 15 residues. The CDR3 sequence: CASTTSGRSSYEQYF. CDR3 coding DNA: TGTGCCAGCACCACTAGCGGGAGGAGCTCCTACGAGCAGTACTTC.

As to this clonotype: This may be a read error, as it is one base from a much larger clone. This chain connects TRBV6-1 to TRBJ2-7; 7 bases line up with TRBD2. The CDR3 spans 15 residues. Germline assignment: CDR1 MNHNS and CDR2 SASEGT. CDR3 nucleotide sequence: TGTGCCAACAGTGATTCTACTAGCGAACTCTACGAGCAGTACTTC. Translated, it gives CANSDSTSELYEQYF.

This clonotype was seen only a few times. The CDR3 DNA is TGTGCCAGCAGCACTCGTCCACACCTAGCGGGAGGTTACGAGCAGTACTTC. Translated, it gives CASSTRPHLAGGYEQYF. The V and J genes are TRBV7-2 and TRBJ2-7; 11 nucleotides line up with TRBD2. CDR1 and CDR2 (germline): SGHTA, FQGNSA. The CDR3 runs 17 residues. Unmatched junction bases numbered 13, after V lost 5 bases and J lost 4 bases. The full variable domain, in which reference TRBV7-2 and TRBJ2-7 provide the parts outside the CDR3, is GAGVSQSPSNKVTEKGKDVELRCDPISGHTALYWYRQSLGQGLEFLIYFQGNSAPDKSGLPSDRFSAERTGGSVSTLTIQRTQQEDSAVYLCASSTRPHLAGGYEQYFGPGTRLTVT.

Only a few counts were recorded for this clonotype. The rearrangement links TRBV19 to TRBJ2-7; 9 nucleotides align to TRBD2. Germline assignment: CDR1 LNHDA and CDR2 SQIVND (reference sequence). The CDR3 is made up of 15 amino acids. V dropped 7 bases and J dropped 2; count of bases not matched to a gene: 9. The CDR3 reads CASTPTSGFAYEQYF. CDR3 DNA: TGTGCCAGTACCCCGACTAGCGGATTTGCCTACGAGCAGTACTTC.

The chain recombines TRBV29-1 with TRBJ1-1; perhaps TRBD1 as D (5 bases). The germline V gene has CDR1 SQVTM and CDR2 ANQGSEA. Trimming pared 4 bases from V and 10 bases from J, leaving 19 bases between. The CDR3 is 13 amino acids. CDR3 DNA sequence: TGCAGCGTTGGGGACCCGTTGGTCTTGGGAGCTTTCTTT. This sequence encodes CSVGDPLVLGAFF.

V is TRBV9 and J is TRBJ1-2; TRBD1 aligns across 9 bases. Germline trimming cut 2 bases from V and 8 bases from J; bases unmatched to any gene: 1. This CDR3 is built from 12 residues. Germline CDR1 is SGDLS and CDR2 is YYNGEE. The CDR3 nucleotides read TGTGCCAGCAGCGTGGACAGGGGCGGCTACACCTTC. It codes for CASSVDRGGYTF. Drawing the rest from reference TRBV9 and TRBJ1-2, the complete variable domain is DSGVTQTPKHLITATGQRVTLRCSPRSGDLSVYWYQQSLDQGLQFLIQYYNGEERAKGNILERFSAQQFPDLHSELNLSSLELGDSALYFCASSVDRGGYTFGSGTRLTVV.

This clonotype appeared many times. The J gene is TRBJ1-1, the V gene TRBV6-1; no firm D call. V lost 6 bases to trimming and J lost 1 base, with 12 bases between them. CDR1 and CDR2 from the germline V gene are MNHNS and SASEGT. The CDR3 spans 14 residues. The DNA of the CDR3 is TGTGCCAGCAGGGTATGGTACAGGAACACTGAAGCTTTCTTT. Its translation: CASRVWYRNTEAFF.

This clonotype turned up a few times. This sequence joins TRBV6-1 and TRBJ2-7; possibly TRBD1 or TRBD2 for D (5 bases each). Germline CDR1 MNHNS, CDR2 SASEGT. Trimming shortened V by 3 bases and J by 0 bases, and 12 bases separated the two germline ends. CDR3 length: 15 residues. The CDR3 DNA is TGTGCCAGCAGTGAGGGTTGGGGGAGCTCCTACGAGCAGTACTTC. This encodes CASSEGWGSSYEQYF.

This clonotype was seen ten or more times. CDR3 in DNA: TGTGCCAGCAGACTAGCGGGGACTTACAATGAGCAGTTCTTC. Residues: CASRLAGTYNEQFF. The V call is TRBV7-2, the J call TRBJ2-1; 10 bases line up with TRBD2. The V segment lost 6 bases and the J segment 4 bases; nucleotides outside the gene matches: 3. Germline CDR1 reads SGHTA; CDR2 reads FQGNSA. This CDR3 is 14 amino acids long.

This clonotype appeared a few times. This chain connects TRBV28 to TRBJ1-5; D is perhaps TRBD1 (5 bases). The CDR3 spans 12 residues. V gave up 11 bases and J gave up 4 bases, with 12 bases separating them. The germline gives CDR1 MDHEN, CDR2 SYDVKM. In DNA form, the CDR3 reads TGTGCCCACGGGGGATGGAATCAGCCCCAGCATTTT. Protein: CAHGGWNQPQHF.

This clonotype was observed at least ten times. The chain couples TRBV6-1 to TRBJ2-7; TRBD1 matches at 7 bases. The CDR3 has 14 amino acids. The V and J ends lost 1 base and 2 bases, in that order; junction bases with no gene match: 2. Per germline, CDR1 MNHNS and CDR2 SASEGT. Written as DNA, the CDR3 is TGTGCCAGCAGTGAAGTGGGGACAGCCTACGAGCAGTACTTC. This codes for CASSEVGTAYEQYF.

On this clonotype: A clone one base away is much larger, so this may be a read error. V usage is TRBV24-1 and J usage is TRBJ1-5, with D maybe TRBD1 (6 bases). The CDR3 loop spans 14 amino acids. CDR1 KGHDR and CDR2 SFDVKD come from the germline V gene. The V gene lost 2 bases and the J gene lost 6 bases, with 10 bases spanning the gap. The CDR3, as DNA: TGTGCCACCAGTGATTGGACAGTTTCTCAGCCCCAGCATTTT. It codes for CATSDWTVSQPQHF.

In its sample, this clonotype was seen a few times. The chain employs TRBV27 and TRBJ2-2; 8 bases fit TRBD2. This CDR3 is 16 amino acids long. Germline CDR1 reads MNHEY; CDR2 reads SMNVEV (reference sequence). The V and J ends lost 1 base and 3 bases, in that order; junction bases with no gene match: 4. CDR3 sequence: CASSLLSGGHTGELFF. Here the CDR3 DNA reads TGTGCCAGCAGTTTATTATCGGGAGGGCACACCGGGGAGCTGTTTTTT.